Reported below is one T cell receptor beta chain. The specificity of this receptor is unknown. No base-level quality is on record; no much larger clone is a single base apart. This record comes from a study of PD-1 blockade in mismatch repair-deficient tumors (dated by TCRdb to about 2017). Looking at the study overall: Between late 2013 and September 2016, some 92 consecutive patients with some 11 mismatch repair-deficient cancer types, all previously treated and progressing, were enrolled in the trial. Tumor-associated T cell clones in the peripheral blood of patients responding to PD-1 blockade were tracked using deep sequencing of TCR CDR3 regions. What the study reported, not specific to this receptor: Of about seven peptides, a few triggered clonal expansion, producing 142 unique blood TCRs, of which about seven were also present in tumor, and every positive peptide came from a frameshift mutation. Clones residing in the tumor, which were often undetectable in blood before treatment, expanded quickly after pembrolizumab and then contracted, generally before radiologic responses.

V is clipped by 1 base and J by 0 bases, and the sequence between their germline boundaries is 8 bases long. The CDR3 sequence holds 14 residues, the cysteine and phenylalanine included. Just CDR3 DNA is preserved here, 42 bases in frame from base 1. CDR1 and CDR2 are read off the germline V gene as SGHRS and YFSETQ. This specimen's time point label, per the study, means: 10-day in vitro stimulation with candidate neoantigen peptide 2. For each enrolled patient, mismatch repair deficiency was established using either polymerase chain reaction or immunohistochemistry. A few patients who responded to pembrolizumab therapy underwent TCR sequencing. About 7 ELISpot-reactive candidate neoantigen peptides were each used in a roughly eleven-day in vitro stimulation before TCR sequencing. A control culture without peptide was run identically and served as baseline for clone fold-change calculations. Pembrolizumab PD-1 blockade was prospectively tested in advanced mismatch repair-deficient cancers, regardless of tissue of origin, in the phase II trial.

Receptors were amplified or captured by the immunoSEQ multiplex PCR assay. The authors processed their data as follows. A clone was classified as neoantigen-specific if the clone expanded significantly in response to the relevant peptide and did not expand significantly in response to any other peptide tested. TCRdb stores this immuneACCESS table with in-frame sequences only. Part of the clones is absent; in the studies checked, under half of the shortfall reflects unresolved V genes, and no reason is known for the rest. The V and J calls and clone size were taken over from that table, and D and trimming were inferred from the DNA. This sample holds about 9,800 clones; approximately 86% were observed only once. The top ten constitute around 21% of the sample.

This sequence uses TRBV5-1 and TRBJ2-7; the D segment could be TRBD1, given 5 matching bases. The sample here was cells cultured in vitro, taken from a patient treated with pembrolizumab. The clonotype originates from an adult with mismatch repair-deficient cancer. The CDR3 corresponds to CASSLTGSSYEQYF. The DNA sequence is given as TGCGCCAGCAGCTTGACAGGAAGCTCCTACGAGCAGTACTTC.